What follows are 32 T cell receptor beta chains derived from one specimen sequenced in a study of cytomegalovirus exposure and HLA in healthy donors. The PCR made use of 60 Vbeta and 13 Jbeta primers. Profiling relied on immunoSEQ multiplex PCR, and the TCRdb table lists in-frame clones only, not all of them. The sample includes approximately 190,000 clones, 70% to 80% seen only once; the top ten take approximately 2.1%. Sequenced: PBMCs. The source of these receptors is a woman aged 25 to 39 in good health and CMV-seropositive.

This sequence joins TRBV6-5 and TRBJ1-2; possible D gene TRBD1, 6 bases. Germline V gene data show CDR1 as MNHEY and CDR2 as SVGAGI. V shed 2 bases and J shed 5 bases, with 6 bases lying between them. CDR3 length equals 12 residues. The CDR3 loop is CASSYQGYGYTF. The CDR3 DNA reads TGTGCCAGCAGTTACCAGGGGTATGGCTACACCTTC.

The chain is built from TRBV10-3 and TRBJ2-1, with D possibly TRBD1 on 7 matching bases. Germline V gives CDR1 ENHRY, CDR2 SYGVKD. This CDR3 has 14 amino acids. V was cut by 4 bases and J by 5 bases, with 12 bases left in between. CDR3: CAISGQGGDNEQFF. CDR3 nucleotide sequence: TGTGCCATCAGTGGACAGGGAGGCGACAATGAGCAGTTCTTC.

The rearrangement links TRBV19 to TRBJ2-2; 11 positions agree with TRBD1. The length of the CDR3 is 16 residues. The V gene's germline CDR1 is LNHDA and CDR2 SQIVND (reference sequence). The V gene end was trimmed by 5 bases and the J gene end by 5 bases; junction bases not matched to a gene: 7. CDR3 amino acids: CASSPRTGGRTGELFF. CDR3 nucleotides: TGTGCCAGTAGTCCGAGGACAGGGGGCCGGACCGGGGAGCTGTTTTTT.

DNA of the CDR3: TGCGCCAGCAGCCAAGCCAGGGCACCCGGTCGCGAGCAGTACTTC. Protein product: CASSQARAPGREQYF. The genes are TRBV4-3 and TRBJ2-7; TRBD1 might be the D (5 bases). The CDR3 runs to 15 residues. Germline-derived CDR1 and CDR2 are LGHNA and YSLEER. V was shortened by 1 base and J by 6 bases, with 16 bases between the two germline ends.

The chain employs TRBV6-5 and TRBJ1-5, with no clear D. From germline, CDR1 is MNHEY and CDR2 SVGAGI. V was trimmed by 0 bases and J by 3 bases, leaving 9 bases between them. The CDR3 is 15 residues long. The CDR3 region has the DNA TGTGCCAGCAGTTACTCGTTTGCGGCCAATCAGCCCCAGCATTTT. This encodes CASSYSFAANQPQHF.

This clone was seen a handful of times. J is TRBJ1-3 and V is TRBV18; D unresolved. The germline CDR1 and CDR2 sequences are KGHSH and LQKENI. Trimming pared 4 bases from V and 0 bases from J, leaving 13 bases between. There are 16 residues in the CDR3. The CDR3 sequence: CASSLEAPFSGNTIYF. CDR3 sequence (DNA): TGTGCCAGCTCACTTGAGGCCCCCTTCTCTGGAAACACCATATATTTT.

This rearrangement joins TRBV9 to TRBJ1-1, with a weak D call TRBD1 (5 bases). With 4 bases removed from V and 2 bases from J, the gap between germline ends came to 12 bases. CDR1 is SGDLS and CDR2 is YYNGEE in the germline V gene. The CDR3 is made up of 14 amino acids. CDR3 region: CASSPRGANTEAFF. The CDR3 coding sequence is TGTGCCAGCAGCCCCCGCGGGGCTAACACTGAAGCTTTCTTT.

This chain uses TRBV28 with TRBJ2-7; the match to TRBD1 covers 7 bases. V gave up 3 bases and J gave up 6 bases; unmatched junction bases: 8. CDR1 MDHEN and CDR2 SYDVKM come from the germline V gene. This CDR3 comprises 14 residues. CDR3 coding DNA: TGTGCCAGCAGTTTGACAGGGTTTTTGGGCGAGCAGTACTTC. Translated: CASSLTGFLGEQYF.

The chain has TRBV6-1 and TRBJ2-3; 10 nucleotides align to TRBD2. Germline V gives CDR1 MNHNS, CDR2 SASEGT. The CDR3 sequence is 14 residues long. J was trimmed by 3 bases and V by 8 bases; bases with no gene match: 5. The CDR3 region is CASVFSGGTDTQYF. The CDR3 DNA is TGTGCCAGCGTGTTTAGCGGGGGGACAGATACGCAGTATTTT.

This chain connects TRBV2 to TRBJ1-6; D unresolved. The CDR3 totals 16 residues. Germline CDR1 SNHLY, CDR2 FYNNEI. Trimming left V 3 bases short and J 8 bases short, with 17 bases between. The CDR3 nucleotides are TGTGCCAGCAGTGATATCGGACTCCCCCCCGATTCACCCCTCCACTTT. As protein: CASSDIGLPPDSPLHF.

The chain recombines TRBV5-1 with TRBJ2-1, with a possible D match to TRBD2 (5 bases). CDR3 length: 13 amino acids. V was pared by 4 bases and J by 7 bases, with 12 bases between. The germline V gene has CDR1 SGHRS and CDR2 YFSETQ. CDR3 DNA sequence: TGCGCCAGCAGCCCGGGTGAGGGTAATGAGCAGTTCTTC. This encodes CASSPGEGNEQFF.

This clone has just one count. V gene TRBV7-2 combines with J gene TRBJ2-7; tentative D call: TRBD2 (6 bases). The CDR3 extends over 15 amino acids. The germline V gene has CDR1 SGHTA and CDR2 FQGNSA. V lost 1 base and J 1 base, leaving 11 bases between the germline ends. In DNA form, the CDR3 reads TGTGCCAGCAGCTTAGAGGGTAGCGGTTCCTACGAGCAGTACTTC. This codes for CASSLEGSGSYEQYF.

V is TRBV5-1 and J is TRBJ1-1; TRBD1 matches at 8 bases. The length of the CDR3 is 15 residues. The germline V gene has CDR1 SGHRS and CDR2 YFSETQ. Unmatched junction bases numbered 6, after V lost 0 bases and J lost 5 bases. This CDR3 is CASSLAGRGLTEAFF. The CDR3, as DNA: TGCGCCAGCAGCTTGGCCGGCAGGGGGCTAACTGAAGCTTTCTTT.

This chain links TRBV27 with TRBJ1-1; weak D call: TRBD1 (6 bases). CDR3 length equals 14 residues. The germline gives CDR1 MNHEY, CDR2 SMNVEV (reference sequence). V lost 6 bases to trimming and J lost 4 bases, with 15 bases between them. CDR3 nucleotides: TGTGCCAGCAGCTTAGGGGGGGCGAGCACTGAAGCTTTCTTT. Translated, it gives CASSLGGASTEAFF.

The chain uses TRBV5-1 and TRBJ2-5; 14 bases map to TRBD2. V shed 0 bases and J 3 bases; nucleotides not matched to a gene: 13. The CDR3 extends over 20 amino acids. CDR1 and CDR2 from the germline V gene are SGHRS and YFSETQ. The CDR3 reads CASSLVSGTSGSISEETQYF. CDR3 sequence (DNA): TGCGCCAGCAGCTTGGTTTCAGGGACTAGCGGGAGTATATCGGAAGAGACCCAGTACTTC.

The chain couples TRBV5-1 to TRBJ2-7; the match to TRBD1 covers 8 bases. V lost 4 bases to trimming and J lost 6 bases; unmatched junction nucleotides: 15. Per the germline V gene, CDR1 is SGHRS and CDR2 is YFSETQ. There are 16 residues in the CDR3. CDR3: CASSLTPGQGWAEQYF. The CDR3 DNA reads TGCGCCAGCAGCCTTACCCCCGGACAGGGTTGGGCCGAGCAGTACTTC.

The rearrangement uses TRBV7-9 and TRBJ2-7; 7 bases line up with TRBD1. V dropped 4 bases and J dropped 7; count of bases not matched to a gene: 10. The germline V gene encodes CDR1 SEHNR and CDR2 FQNEAQ (reference sequence). The CDR3 sequence is 14 residues long. CDR3 in amino acids: CASSWTGDTTEQYF. CDR3 DNA sequence: TGTGCCAGCAGCTGGACAGGTGATACTACTGAGCAGTACTTC.

This clone was seen more than once but under ten times. The V and J genes are TRBV5-1 and TRBJ1-2, with D possibly matching TRBD1 (5 bases). The CDR3 contains 16 residues. CDR1 and CDR2 from the germline V gene are SGHRS and YFSETQ. Trimming stripped 0 bases from V and 1 base from J, with 13 bases between. DNA for the CDR3: TGCGCCAGCAGCTTGGGGGGCAGGGCCCTTAACTATGGCTACACCTTC. Its protein is CASSLGGRALNYGYTF.

The chain links TRBV19 to TRBJ1-5; no reliable D call. V was trimmed by 6 bases and J by 6 bases, leaving 6 bases between them. This CDR3 is built from 11 residues. Germline CDR1 LNHDA, CDR2 SQIVND (reference sequence). In nucleotides, the CDR3 is TGTGCCAGTAGCCGCGGTCAGCCCCAGCATTTT. It encodes CASSRGQPQHF.

This chain's CDR3 is CASSQGQGLVGYTF. For the CDR3, the DNA is TGCGCCAGCAGCCAAGGACAGGGGTTGGTTGGCTACACCTTC. The V and J genes are TRBV5-1 and TRBJ1-2, with TRBD1 matching 9 bases. The CDR3 runs 14 residues. Trimming at V came to 4 bases and at J to 7 bases, leaving 8 bases not matched to a gene. Germline V gene data show CDR1 as SGHRS and CDR2 as YFSETQ.

The chain combines TRBV18 with TRBJ1-2, with a weak D call TRBD1 (5 bases). With 6 bases removed from V and 8 bases from J, the gap between germline ends came to 16 bases. This CDR3 is built from 13 residues. In germline, CDR1 is KGHSH, CDR2 LQKENI. As DNA, the CDR3 is TGTGCCAGCTCCGCATCCGACAGTAGGGGCTACACCTTC. Its translation is CASSASDSRGYTF.

V is TRBV7-2 and J is TRBJ2-1; 12 positions agree with TRBD2. There are 16 residues in the CDR3. The germline V gene encodes CDR1 SGHTA and CDR2 FQGNSA. Trimming took 5 bases from V and 10 from J; bases not matched to a gene: 12. CDR3 sequence reads: CASSKNGGLAGPEQFF. CDR3 sequence (DNA): TGTGCCAGCAGCAAAAATGGCGGACTAGCGGGACCCGAGCAGTTCTTC.

V gene TRBV7-7 combines with J gene TRBJ2-2; D remains unclear. The CDR3 is made up of 13 amino acids. Trimming removed 0 bases from V and 6 bases from J, with 5 bases in between. Germline values: CDR1 SSHAT, CDR2 FNYEAQ (reference sequence). Here the CDR3 reads CASSLAAAGELFF. In DNA form, the CDR3 reads TGTGCCAGCAGCTTAGCGGCCGCCGGGGAGCTGTTTTTT.

The J gene is TRBJ1-1, the V gene TRBV28; 8 bases map to TRBD1. J lost 8 bases, V lost 2 bases, and 10 bases had no gene match. The germline gives CDR1 MDHEN, CDR2 SYDVKM. The CDR3 covers 15 residues. CDR3 nucleotide sequence: TGTGCCAGCAGTTTAGGGACCGGGACAGGACCCGAAGCTTTCTTT. It specifies CASSLGTGTGPEAFF.

J is TRBJ1-4 and V is TRBV7-2; perhaps TRBD1 as D (6 bases). The CDR3 is 15 residues long. V gave up 0 bases and J gave up 8 bases, with 13 bases separating them. Per the germline V gene, CDR1 is SGHTA and CDR2 is FQGNSA. The DNA for the CDR3 is TGTGCCAGCAGCTTAGCCCAGGGGTTGGGGGAAAAACTGTTTTTT. As protein: CASSLAQGLGEKLFF.

J is TRBJ2-3 and V is TRBV15, with 9 bases that match TRBD1. This CDR3 has 15 residues. CDR1 is LNHNV and CDR2 is YYDKDF in the germline V gene (reference sequence). Trimming removed 0 bases from V and 4 bases from J; junction bases left unmatched: 2. CDR3 nucleotide sequence: TGTGCCACCAGCAGAGAGACAGGGGGGTCAGATACGCAGTATTTT. This translates into CATSRETGGSDTQYF. The whole variable domain, filled in from reference TRBV15 and TRBJ2-3, reads DAMVIQNPRYQVTQFGKPVTLSCSQTLNHNVMYWYQQKSSQAPKLLFHYYDKDFNNEADTPDNFQSRRPNTSFCFLDIRSPGLGDTAMYLCATSRETGGSDTQYFGPGTRLTVL.

The chain links TRBV28 to TRBJ2-1, with no clear D. This CDR3 region has 13 residues. V was pared by 2 bases and J by 2 bases, with 4 bases between. Germline V gives CDR1 MDHEN, CDR2 SYDVKM. The CDR3 nucleotides are TGTGCCAGCAGTTTACTAACCTACAATGAGCAGTTCTTC. Amino acid sequence: CASSLLTYNEQFF. The variable domain in full, completed from reference TRBV28 and TRBJ2-1, reads DVKVTQSSRYLVKRTGEKVFLECVQDMDHENMFWYRQDPGLGLRLIYFSYDVKMKEKGDIPEGYSVSREKKERFSLILESASTNQTSMYLCASSLLTYNEQFFGPGTRLTVL.

This chain joins TRBV7-9 and TRBJ2-6; D perhaps matches TRBD2 (5 bases). The germline V gene encodes CDR1 SEHNR and CDR2 FQNEAQ (reference sequence). Trimming took off 1 base at V and 8 bases at J, with 12 bases between the two ends. There are 15 residues in the CDR3. CDR3 coding DNA: TGTGCCAGCAGCTTAGGTTCGACGGGGACCAACGTCCTGACTTTC. Translated: CASSLGSTGTNVLTF.

The J gene is TRBJ1-4, the V gene TRBV18; 7 bases match TRBD1. The CDR3 totals 15 residues. Germline V CDR1 and CDR2: KGHSH, LQKENI. V lost 6 bases and J lost 7; bases outside the gene matches: 11. The CDR3 nucleotides read TGTGCCAGCTCGGGATCGACAGGGAACGTTGAAAAACTGTTTTTT. As protein: CASSGSTGNVEKLFF.

The chain links TRBV9 to TRBJ1-4, with D tentatively TRBD1 (5 bases). V was clipped by 2 bases and J by 6 bases, with 17 bases between them. The CDR3 has 16 amino acids. Per germline, CDR1 SGDLS and CDR2 YYNGEE. Here the CDR3 DNA reads TGTGCCAGCAGCGTTGACCCAAGGGGCGGATATGAAAAACTGTTTTTT. Amino acids: CASSVDPRGGYEKLFF. Looking up the rest from reference TRBV9 and TRBJ1-4 gives the full variable domain: DSGVTQTPKHLITATGQRVTLRCSPRSGDLSVYWYQQSLDQGLQFLIQYYNGEERAKGNILERFSAQQFPDLHSELNLSSLELGDSALYFCASSVDPRGGYEKLFFGSGTQLSVL.

The chain couples TRBV13 to TRBJ1-2, with D perhaps matching TRBD1 (5 bases). Germline lookup yields CDR1 PRHDT and CDR2 FYEKMQ (reference sequence). V shed 5 bases and J shed 1 base, with 5 bases lying between them. The CDR3 runs to 12 residues. In nucleotides, the CDR3 is TGTGCCAGCAGCCAGGGTAACTATGGCTACACCTTC. Protein: CASSQGNYGYTF.

This rearrangement joins TRBV6-1 to TRBJ1-5; TRBD1 matches at 10 bases. Trimming removed 2 bases from V and 6 bases from J; junction bases left unmatched: 10. This CDR3 contains 17 residues. Germline V CDR1 and CDR2: MNHNS, SASEGT. The CDR3 DNA reads TGTGCCAGCAGTGAAAATCACGGGACAGGGGCTGTTCAGCCCCAGCATTTT. This sequence encodes CASSENHGTGAVQPQHF.